What follows are 22 T cell receptor beta chains derived from one specimen sequenced in a study of OX40 agonist ivuxolimab in advanced cancers. Sequencing was performed with immunoSEQ multiplex PCR; in TCRdb, only in-frame clones are kept and a portion is missing. This table has approximately 28,000 clones, roughly nine tenths appearing once. The input for sequencing was CD4+ or CD8+ T cells sorted from blood, taken in a trial of the OX40 agonist ivuxolimab. The receptors derive from an adult with an advanced solid tumor such as melanoma, head and neck, liver or kidney cancer.

The CDR3 region has the DNA TGCAGCGTTGGAGAGGGTATAACTAACTATGGCTACACCTTC. This sequence encodes CSVGEGITNYGYTF. J is TRBJ1-2 and V is TRBV29-1; D remains ambiguous. The germline V and J ends were trimmed by 4 bases and 0 bases, with 12 bases remaining between them. CDR1 SQVTM and CDR2 ANQGSEA come from the germline V gene. The CDR3 spans 14 residues.

The rearrangement uses TRBV5-1 and TRBJ2-1; the D is unclear. Germline V gene data show CDR1 as SGHRS and CDR2 as YFSETQ. The CDR3 is 13 amino acids. V lost 1 base and J lost 6, with 8 bases in between. The CDR3 region is CASSLLGPNEQFF. In DNA, the CDR3 is TGCGCCAGCAGCTTGTTGGGCCCCAATGAGCAGTTCTTC.

This rearrangement joins TRBV19 to TRBJ2-1; D gene ambiguous. The germline V gene encodes CDR1 LNHDA and CDR2 SQIVND (reference sequence). The CDR3 has 15 residues. V lost 0 bases and J lost 8, with 14 bases in between. CDR3 DNA: TGTGCCAGTAGTATAGATTTGGGCAGGTTCGATGAGCAGTTCTTC. This sequence encodes CASSIDLGRFDEQFF.

This clone was seen a handful of times. A junction end diverges from the germline sequence, so it may reflect a read error. V usage is TRBV6-6 and J usage is TRBJ2-7; the match to TRBD1 covers 7 bases. Germline CDR1 reads MNHNY; CDR2 reads SVGAGI (reference sequence). The CDR3 is 13 residues long. The CDR3 DNA is TGTGCCAGCAGTTCCTATTCTGGACAGGTCCGGGACTTC. Its protein is CASSSYSGQVRDF.

V and J are TRBV30 and TRBJ1-2; tentative D call: TRBD1 (5 bases). Germline loops: CDR1 GTSNPN, CDR2 SVGIG (reference sequence). The V end lost 1 base, the J end lost 4 bases, and 13 bases lay between the germline ends. This CDR3 is 14 amino acids long. The chain's CDR3 is CAWSGGPKPYGYTF. The CDR3 DNA sequence: TGTGCCTGGAGTGGGGGACCGAAACCCTATGGCTACACCTTC. Full variable domain (missing parts from reference TRBV30 and TRBJ1-2): SQTIHQWPATLVQPVGSPLSLECTVEGTSNPNLYWYRQAAGRGLQLLFYSVGIGQISSEVPQNLSASRPQDRQFILSSKKLLLSDSGFYLCAWSGGPKPYGYTFGSGTRLTVV.

The chain combines TRBV13 with TRBJ1-4; D unclear. V was clipped by 5 bases and J by 8 bases, with 15 bases between them. Germline-derived CDR1 and CDR2 are PRHDT and FYEKMQ (reference sequence). The CDR3 is 14 residues long. This CDR3 reads CASSRSLFVEKLFF. The CDR3 DNA reads TGTGCCAGCAGCCGCAGCCTTTTCGTAGAAAAACTGTTTTTT.

The chain has TRBV11-2 and TRBJ2-3; TRBD2 matches 11 bases. The V and J ends lost 1 base and 2 bases, in that order; junction bases with no gene match: 2. The germline V gene encodes CDR1 SGHAT and CDR2 FQNNGV. This CDR3 region has 16 residues. The CDR3 DNA reads as TGTGCCAGCAGCTTAGCTAGCGGGGGGTTCACAGATACGCAGTATTTT. Residues: CASSLASGGFTDTQYF.

The rearrangement joins TRBV5-6 to TRBJ1-2, with a possible D match to TRBD1 (5 bases). The CDR3 consists of 14 residues. CDR1 is SGHDT and CDR2 is YYEEEE in the germline V gene. Trimming took off 0 bases at V and 8 bases at J, with 14 bases between the two ends. The CDR3, as DNA: TGTGCCAGCAGCTTGGAGCAGAGGGGATGGGGCTACACCTTC. As protein: CASSLEQRGWGYTF.

The count of this clone is one. V is TRBV10-3 and J is TRBJ2-7; D unclear. V dropped 3 bases and J dropped 2 bases, with 2 bases sitting between them. Germline CDR1 ENHRY, CDR2 SYGVKD. The CDR3 sequence is 11 residues long. DNA of the CDR3: TGTGCCATCAGTGATCCCTACGAGCAGTACTTC. Its protein product is CAISDPYEQYF.

This clone was observed a handful of times. The rearrangement joins TRBV29-1 to TRBJ1-2; D might be TRBD1 (5 bases). Germline-derived CDR1 and CDR2 are SQVTM and ANQGSEA. Trimming stripped 2 bases from V and 5 bases from J, with 12 bases between. CDR3 length: 13 amino acids. The DNA for the CDR3 is TGCAGCGTTGAACCCCGGGACGGGTATGGCTACACCTTC. This encodes CSVEPRDGYGYTF. Based on the CDR3 plus reference TRBV29-1 and TRBJ1-2, the full variable domain is SAVISQKPSRDICQRGTSLTIQCQVDSQVTMMFWYRQQPGQSLTLIATANQGSEATYESGFVIDKFPISRPNLTFSTLTVSNMSPEDSSIYLCSVEPRDGYGYTFGSGTRLTVV.

The V and J genes are TRBV12-5 and TRBJ1-2; 9 bases match TRBD1. V lost 2 bases and J lost 4; bases outside the gene matches: 20. From germline, CDR1 is LGHNT and CDR2 FRNRAP. The CDR3 totals 20 residues. The CDR3 spells CASGLPSTPGQGTDLYGYTF. The CDR3, as DNA: TGTGCTAGTGGTTTGCCCTCCACTCCGGGACAGGGAACAGATCTCTATGGCTACACCTTC. The variable domain in full, completed from reference TRBV12-5 and TRBJ1-2, reads DARVTQTPRHKVTEMGQEVTMRCQPILGHNTVFWYRQTMMQGLELLAYFRNRAPLDDSGMPKDRFSAEMPDATLATLKIQPSEPRDSAVYFCASGLPSTPGQGTDLYGYTFGSGTRLTVV.

The gene calls are TRBV7-6 and TRBJ2-5, with D tentatively TRBD1 (6 bases). Germline lookup yields CDR1 SGHVS and CDR2 FNYEAQ. Trimming cost V 3 bases and J 5 bases, with 13 bases left between them. The CDR3 contains 14 residues. Written as DNA, the CDR3 is TGTGCCAGCAGCTTCACAGGGTTCACTGAGACCCAGTACTTC. Translated: CASSFTGFTETQYF. The variable domain in full, with the rest retrieved from reference TRBV7-6 and TRBJ2-5, is GAGVSQSPRYKVTKRGQDVALRCDPISGHVSLYWYRQALGQGPEFLTYFNYEAQQDKSGLPNDRFSAERPEGSISTLTIQRTEQRDSAMYRCASSFTGFTETQYFGPGTRLLVL.

This rearrangement joins TRBV9 to TRBJ1-6; TRBD1 aligns across 9 bases. This CDR3 contains 16 residues. The germline CDR1 and CDR2 sequences are SGDLS and YYNGEE. J was trimmed by 3 bases and V by 0 bases; bases with no gene match: 1. As DNA, the CDR3 is TGTGCCAGCAGCGTAGGGGACAGGGACTATAATTCACCCCTCCACTTT. It encodes CASSVGDRDYNSPLHF.

The rearrangement uses TRBV27 and TRBJ2-3; D gene ambiguous. Trimming cost V 3 bases and J 4 bases, with 11 bases left between them. Germline-derived CDR1 and CDR2 are MNHEY and SMNVEV (reference sequence). The CDR3 totals 14 residues. The CDR3 coding sequence is TGTGCCAGCAGTTTTGTCCGGGTGCCAGATACGCAGTATTTT. Residues: CASSFVRVPDTQYF.

The chain combines TRBV5-1 with TRBJ2-1; D is uncertain. The CDR3 is 12 residues long. The V gene lost 2 bases and the J gene lost 4 bases, with 4 bases spanning the gap. Per the germline V gene, CDR1 is SGHRS and CDR2 is YFSETQ. CDR3 amino acids: CASSFWYNEQFF. The CDR3, as DNA: TGCGCCAGCAGCTTCTGGTACAATGAGCAGTTCTTC. The entire variable domain, with the rest obtained from reference TRBV5-1 and TRBJ2-1, is as follows: KAGVTQTPRYLIKTRGQQVTLSCSPISGHRSVSWYQQTPGQGLQFLFEYFSETQRNKGNFPGRFSGRQFSNSRSEMNVSTLELGDSALYLCASSFWYNEQFFGPGTRLTVL.

The V call is TRBV9, the J call TRBJ2-1, with 9 bases identical to TRBD2. The J segment lost 7 bases and the V segment lost 0 bases, leaving 5 bases of the junction unmatched. The CDR3 runs to 15 residues. The germline gives CDR1 SGDLS, CDR2 YYNGEE. In nucleotides, the CDR3 is TGTGCCAGCAGCGTAGATTTTAGCGGGAGTAATGAGCAGTTCTTC. It specifies CASSVDFSGSNEQFF.

This sequence joins TRBV12-5 and TRBJ2-2; TRBD2 agrees at 14 bases. The ends lost 6 bases at V and 0 bases at J; junction bases unmatched: 3. Germline V gene data show CDR1 as LGHNT and CDR2 as FRNRAP. The CDR3 spans 17 residues. The CDR3 DNA reads TGTGCTAGTGGGTTGACTAGCGGGGGGGCGAACACCGGGGAGCTGTTTTTT. Protein: CASGLTSGGANTGELFF.

The V gene is TRBV4-1, the J gene TRBJ1-1; possible D gene TRBD1, 6 bases. This CDR3 is built from 15 residues. Germline-derived CDR1 and CDR2 are MGHRA and YSYEKL. V lost 3 bases and J 1 base, leaving 12 bases between the germline ends. CDR3 region: CASSHPQTGNTEAFF. CDR3 DNA: TGCGCCAGCAGCCATCCCCAGACAGGGAACACTGAAGCTTTCTTT.

This chain joins TRBV27 and TRBJ2-3; 8 nucleotides agree with TRBD2. CDR1 and CDR2 (germline): MNHEY, SMNVEV (reference sequence). The CDR3 spans 15 residues. The ends lost 4 bases at V and 1 base at J; junction bases unmatched: 4. The CDR3 protein is CASSWLSGGTDTQYF. DNA of the CDR3: TGTGCCAGCAGTTGGCTTAGCGGGGGCACAGATACGCAGTATTTT.

The gene calls are TRBV7-9 and TRBJ1-1; D may be TRBD1 (6 bases). The CDR3 is 12 residues long. Germline assignment: CDR1 SEHNR and CDR2 FQNEAQ (reference sequence). The V end lost 8 bases, the J end lost 4 bases, and 11 bases lay between the germline ends. The CDR3 loop reads CASRGGFTEAFF. CDR3 DNA sequence: TGTGCCAGCCGAGGGGGGTTCACTGAAGCTTTCTTT.

The J gene is TRBJ2-7, the V gene TRBV5-1, with 9 bases aligning to TRBD1. The V gene end was trimmed by 0 bases and the J gene end by 2 bases; junction bases not matched to a gene: 12. This CDR3 spans 18 amino acids. Germline V gene data show CDR1 as SGHRS and CDR2 as YFSETQ. The CDR3: CASSLEWGQGVTTYEQYF. The CDR3 DNA reads TGCGCCAGCAGCTTGGAATGGGGACAGGGAGTAACCACCTACGAGCAGTACTTC.

The chain has TRBV30 and TRBJ1-5; 7 bases are a match to TRBD1. The CDR3 sequence is 14 residues long. V trimming: 4 bases; J trimming: 2 bases; junction bases outside the gene matches: 5. From germline, CDR1 is GTSNPN and CDR2 SVGIG (reference sequence). CDR3 amino acids: CAWTPGGGNQPQHF. CDR3 coding DNA: TGTGCCTGGACCCCAGGGGGGGGCAATCAGCCCCAGCATTTT.